This T cell receptor beta chain was observed in a study of blood T cells in healthy people across ages (dated by TCRdb to about 2015). With respect to the entire study: In model experiments, template switching captured roughly one uniquely barcoded TCR beta cDNA molecule for every two T cells. Using deep sequencing normalized with unique cDNA molecular identifiers, the study measured how TCR beta repertoire diversity changes with age. The donors were split into four age groups: young (average 16 years), middle-aged (roughly 39), aged (approximately 60) and long-lived (roughly 88). To avoid experimental bias, donors of different ages were distributed randomly across sequencing lanes. Two additional independent replicas of 1 million unique cDNA reads from the same blood draw were analyzed for two donors (one aged 18 to 29 and one aged 80 or older). What the research found in general, with its limitations: As age increased, observed TCR beta diversity per million T cells dropped in a roughly linear way, and a significant reduction was already evident by age approximately 40. Because profiling used bulk unsorted PBMCs, naive and antigen-experienced compartments could not be compared conclusively. There was a strong correlation between observed TCR beta diversity and the percentage of naive T cells measured by flow cytometry. Donor CMV infection status was unknown, potentially confounding age-related changes in expanded clonotypes. Estimates of total diversity based on one million sequenced T cells were considered lower bounds and underestimates. Compared with the aged group, more naive CD4+ T cells, fewer expanded clones and increased TCR diversity were shown by the long-lived group, suggesting age selection.

CDR1 and CDR2 are drawn from the germline V gene: SGHRS, YFSETQ. The CDR3 sequence holds 14 residues, the cysteine and phenylalanine included. CDR3 DNA is the only sequence kept; it has 42 bases, read in frame from the first base. This clonotype was picked up many times. The specificity of this receptor is unknown. One junction end disagrees with the germline gene, perhaps due to a read error. Receptor amplification or capture employed 5' RACE. For sequencing, an Illumina HiSeq 2500 was employed. A second 7 to 11 cycle PCR used a sample-barcoded 5' primer and a J-beta primer mix. Each TCR beta cDNA molecule received a unique molecular identifier from a template-switch 5' adaptor carrying 12 random nucleotides. At least 3 million CDR3-containing paired-end reads were obtained from each sample. First-strand cDNA synthesis was performed from all RNA using the Mint cDNA synthesis kit, with priming by a TRBC-specific oligonucleotide. Following uracil-DNA glycosylase treatment, a first 18-cycle PCR with universal primers M1SS and BC2_uni_R was performed on all cDNA. Concerning the study's data processing: Normalization of each sample was performed by random selection of 1 million high-quality reads, each carrying a distinct molecular identifier. Instead of being binned into consensus sequences, reads that shared molecular identifiers were thrown out. CDR3 identification, clonotype clustering and error correction used MiTCR with a Q25 quality threshold and the strictest error-elimination algorithm. A nonparametric unseen species model using Euler transformation provided a lower-bound estimate of total TCR beta diversity. Using fastp trimming at Q25 and MiXCR clonotype assembly, TCRdb reanalyzed the public sequencing data and kept in-frame beta chains. Here each entry gathers all rows of one CDR3 protein and keeps the most common genes and DNA. TCRdb, not the authors, supplied the V and J calls. The sample contains roughly 500,000 distinct CDR3 sequences, about 26% of them found a single time. The ten largest make up approximately 17% of the sample.

The donors were roughly 38 Caucasian individuals from Russia, aged roughly 6 to 100 years, who were systemically healthy. Ten milliliters of peripheral blood were drawn from each donor into EDTA-treated Vacutainer tubes. Ficoll-Paque density-gradient centrifugation was used to isolate PBMCs, with at least 7 million obtained per sample. Trizol reagent was used to extract total RNA from PBMCs, with at least 6 micrograms per sample. For every donor, flow cytometry on a PBMC aliquot measured the percentage of naive CD45RAhigh/CD27high T cells. The sequence links TRBV5-1 to TRBJ2-1; confidence is insufficient to name the D gene. The receptor comes from a woman between 65 and 79 years old in good health. Sequencing was performed on blood. The base sequence is TGTGCCAGCAGCTTAGGGCAGGAGTACAATGAGCAGTTCTTC. It encodes CASSLGQEYNEQFF.